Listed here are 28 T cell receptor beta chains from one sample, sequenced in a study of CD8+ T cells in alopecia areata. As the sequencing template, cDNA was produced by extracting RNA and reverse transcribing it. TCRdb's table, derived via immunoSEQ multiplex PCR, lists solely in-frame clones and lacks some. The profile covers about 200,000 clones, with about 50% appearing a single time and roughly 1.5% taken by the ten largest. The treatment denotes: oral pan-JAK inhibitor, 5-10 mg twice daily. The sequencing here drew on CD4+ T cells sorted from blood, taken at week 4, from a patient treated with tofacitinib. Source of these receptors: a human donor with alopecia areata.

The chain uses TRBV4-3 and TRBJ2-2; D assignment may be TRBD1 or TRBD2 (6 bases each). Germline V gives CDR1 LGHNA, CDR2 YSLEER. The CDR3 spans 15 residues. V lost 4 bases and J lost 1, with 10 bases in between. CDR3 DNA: TGCGCCAGCAGCCCGGCGGGACAGAACACCGGGGAGCTGTTTTTT. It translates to CASSPAGQNTGELFF.

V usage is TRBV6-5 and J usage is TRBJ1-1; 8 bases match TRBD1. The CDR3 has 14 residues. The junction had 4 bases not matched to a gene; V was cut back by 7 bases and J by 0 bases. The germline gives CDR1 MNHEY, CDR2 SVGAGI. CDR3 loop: CASTLDRVNTEAFF. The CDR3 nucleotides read TGTGCCAGCACTCTGGACAGGGTGAACACTGAAGCTTTCTTT.

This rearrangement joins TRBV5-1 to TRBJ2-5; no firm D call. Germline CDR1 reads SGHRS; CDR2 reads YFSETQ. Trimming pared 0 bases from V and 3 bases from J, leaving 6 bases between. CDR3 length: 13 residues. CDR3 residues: CASSLAIEETQYF. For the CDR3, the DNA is TGCGCCAGCAGCTTGGCGATCGAAGAGACCCAGTACTTC.

In DNA form, the CDR3 reads TGTGCCAGCAGCCCGTCTGGTGGCAATGAGCAGTTCTTC. This sequence encodes CASSPSGGNEQFF. The gene calls are TRBV7-2 and TRBJ2-1, with D uncertain. V shed 5 bases and J shed 6 bases, with 11 bases lying between them. The CDR3 length is 13 residues. Germline V CDR1 and CDR2: SGHTA, FQGNSA.

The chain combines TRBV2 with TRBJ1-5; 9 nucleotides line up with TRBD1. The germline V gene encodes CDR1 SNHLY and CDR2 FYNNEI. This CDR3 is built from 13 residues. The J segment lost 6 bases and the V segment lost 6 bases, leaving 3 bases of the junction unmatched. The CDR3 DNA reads TGTGCCAGCAGGGGACAGGGTAGTCAGCCCCAGCATTTT. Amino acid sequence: CASRGQGSQPQHF.

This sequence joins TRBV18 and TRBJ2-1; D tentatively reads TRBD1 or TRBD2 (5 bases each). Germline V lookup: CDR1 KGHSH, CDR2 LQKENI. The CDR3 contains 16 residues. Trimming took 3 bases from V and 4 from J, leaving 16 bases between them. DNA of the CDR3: TGTGCCAGCTCACCCACGTCAGGGACGGTTTACAATGAGCAGTTCTTC. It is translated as CASSPTSGTVYNEQFF.

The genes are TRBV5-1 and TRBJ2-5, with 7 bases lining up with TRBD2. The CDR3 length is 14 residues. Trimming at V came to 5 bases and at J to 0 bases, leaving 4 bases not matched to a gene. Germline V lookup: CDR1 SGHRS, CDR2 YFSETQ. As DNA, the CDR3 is TGCGCCAGCAGTCGGCGGGGGAACCAAGAGACCCAGTACTTC. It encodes CASSRRGNQETQYF.

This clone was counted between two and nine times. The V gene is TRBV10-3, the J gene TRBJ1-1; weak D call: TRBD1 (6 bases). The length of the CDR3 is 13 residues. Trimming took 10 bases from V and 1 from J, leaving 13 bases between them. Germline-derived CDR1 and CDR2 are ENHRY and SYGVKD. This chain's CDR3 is CASNRERNTEAFF. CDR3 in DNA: TGTGCCAGCAACAGGGAGAGGAACACTGAAGCTTTCTTT.

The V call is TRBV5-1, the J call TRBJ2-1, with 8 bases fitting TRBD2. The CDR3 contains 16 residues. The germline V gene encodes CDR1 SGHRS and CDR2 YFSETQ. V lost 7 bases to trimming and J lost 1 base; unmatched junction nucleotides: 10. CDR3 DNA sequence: TGCGCCAGCGCTGGGGGTAGCGGGGAATCCTACAATGAGCAGTTCTTC. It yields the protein CASAGGSGESYNEQFF.

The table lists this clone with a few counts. The chain's CDR3 is CASSPNYLRTEAFF. The CDR3 DNA is TGTGCCAGCTCACCTAACTACCTGAGGACTGAAGCTTTCTTT. The chain employs TRBV18 and TRBJ1-1; no reliable D call. The ends were cut back, 3 bases at V and 5 bases at J, with 13 bases in the middle. The V gene's germline CDR1 is KGHSH and CDR2 LQKENI. The CDR3 extends over 14 amino acids.

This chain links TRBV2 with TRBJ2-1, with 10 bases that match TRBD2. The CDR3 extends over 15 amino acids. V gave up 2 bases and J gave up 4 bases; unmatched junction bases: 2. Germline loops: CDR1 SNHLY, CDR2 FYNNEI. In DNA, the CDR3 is TGTGCCAGCAGTGAAACTAGCGGGGAATACAATGAGCAGTTCTTC. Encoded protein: CASSETSGEYNEQFF.

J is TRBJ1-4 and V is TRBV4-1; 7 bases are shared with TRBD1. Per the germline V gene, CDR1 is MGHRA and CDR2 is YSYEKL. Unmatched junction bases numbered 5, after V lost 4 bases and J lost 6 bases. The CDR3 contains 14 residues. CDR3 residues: CASSRETGDEKLFF. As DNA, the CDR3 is TGCGCCAGCAGCCGAGAAACAGGGGATGAAAAACTGTTTTTT.

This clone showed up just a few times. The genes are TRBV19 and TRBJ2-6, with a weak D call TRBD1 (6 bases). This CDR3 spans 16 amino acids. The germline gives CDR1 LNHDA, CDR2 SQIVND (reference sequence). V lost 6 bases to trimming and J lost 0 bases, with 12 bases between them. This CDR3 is CASRGQLHSGANVLTF. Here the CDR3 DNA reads TGTGCCAGTAGGGGACAACTACACTCTGGGGCCAACGTCCTGACTTTC.

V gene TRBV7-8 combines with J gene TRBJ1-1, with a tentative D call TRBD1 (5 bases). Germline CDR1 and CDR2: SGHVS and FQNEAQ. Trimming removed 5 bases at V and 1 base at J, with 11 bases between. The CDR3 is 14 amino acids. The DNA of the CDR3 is TGTGCCAGCAGCATAGGGACGGCGAACACTGAAGCTTTCTTT. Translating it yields CASSIGTANTEAFF.

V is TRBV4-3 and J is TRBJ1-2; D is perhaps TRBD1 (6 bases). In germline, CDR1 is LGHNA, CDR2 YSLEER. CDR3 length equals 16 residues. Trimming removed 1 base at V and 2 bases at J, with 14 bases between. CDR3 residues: CASSQGAGHQNYGYTF. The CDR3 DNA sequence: TGCGCCAGCAGCCAAGGGGCGGGACACCAAAACTATGGCTACACCTTC.

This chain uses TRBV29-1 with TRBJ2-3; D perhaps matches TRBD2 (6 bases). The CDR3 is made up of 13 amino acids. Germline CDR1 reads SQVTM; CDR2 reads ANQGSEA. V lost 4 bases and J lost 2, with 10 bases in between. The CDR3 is CSVGGLVTDTQYF. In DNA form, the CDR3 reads TGCAGCGTTGGGGGACTCGTCACAGATACGCAGTATTTT.

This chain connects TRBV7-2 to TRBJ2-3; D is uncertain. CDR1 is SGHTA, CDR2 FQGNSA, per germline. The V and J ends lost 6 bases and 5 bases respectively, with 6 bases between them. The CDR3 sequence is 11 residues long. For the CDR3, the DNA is TGTGCCAGCAGTTCTTTAGATACGCAGTATTTT. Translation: CASSSLDTQYF.

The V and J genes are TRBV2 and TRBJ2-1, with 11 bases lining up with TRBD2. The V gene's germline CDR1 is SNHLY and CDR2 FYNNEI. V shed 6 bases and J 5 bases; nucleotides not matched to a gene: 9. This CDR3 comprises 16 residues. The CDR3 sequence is CASSAIPGLADNEQFF. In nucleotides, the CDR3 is TGTGCCAGCAGCGCCATACCGGGACTAGCGGACAATGAGCAGTTCTTC. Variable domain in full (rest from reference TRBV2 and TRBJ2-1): EPEVTQTPSHQVTQMGQEVILRCVPISNHLYFYWYRQILGQKVEFLVSFYNNEISEKSEIFDDQFSVERPDGSNFTLKIRSTKLEDSAMYFCASSAIPGLADNEQFFGPGTRLTVL.

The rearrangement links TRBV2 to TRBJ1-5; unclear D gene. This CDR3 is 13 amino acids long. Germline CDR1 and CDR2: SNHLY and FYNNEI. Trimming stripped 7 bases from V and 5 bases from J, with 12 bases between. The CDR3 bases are TGTGCCAGCAAAGGGCAGATGGATCAGCCCCAGCATTTT. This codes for CASKGQMDQPQHF.

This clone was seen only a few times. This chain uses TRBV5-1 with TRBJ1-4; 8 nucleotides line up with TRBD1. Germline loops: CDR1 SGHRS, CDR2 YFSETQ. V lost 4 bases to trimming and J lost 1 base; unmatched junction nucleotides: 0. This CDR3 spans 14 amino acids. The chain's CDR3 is CASSGQGTNEKLFF. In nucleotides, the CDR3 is TGCGCCAGCAGCGGACAGGGAACTAATGAAAAACTGTTTTTT.

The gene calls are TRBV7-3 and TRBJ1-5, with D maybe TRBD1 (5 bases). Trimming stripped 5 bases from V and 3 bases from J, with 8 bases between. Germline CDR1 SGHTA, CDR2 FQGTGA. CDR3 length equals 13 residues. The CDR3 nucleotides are TGTGCCAGCAGCCGGGGCCCCAATCAGCCCCAGCATTTT. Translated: CASSRGPNQPQHF.

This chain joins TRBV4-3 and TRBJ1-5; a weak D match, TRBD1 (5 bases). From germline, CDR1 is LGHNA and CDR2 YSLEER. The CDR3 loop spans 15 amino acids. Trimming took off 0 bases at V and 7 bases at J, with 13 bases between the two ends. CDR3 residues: CASSQDSQGSQPQHF. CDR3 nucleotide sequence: TGCGCCAGCAGCCAAGATAGTCAGGGTTCCCAGCCCCAGCATTTT.

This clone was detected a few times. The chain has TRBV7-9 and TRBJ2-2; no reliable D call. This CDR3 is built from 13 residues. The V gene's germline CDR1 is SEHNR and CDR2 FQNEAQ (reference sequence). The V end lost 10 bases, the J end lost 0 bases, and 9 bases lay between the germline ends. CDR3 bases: TGTGCCACCCCAGGACCGAACACCGGGGAGCTGTTTTTT. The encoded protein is CATPGPNTGELFF.

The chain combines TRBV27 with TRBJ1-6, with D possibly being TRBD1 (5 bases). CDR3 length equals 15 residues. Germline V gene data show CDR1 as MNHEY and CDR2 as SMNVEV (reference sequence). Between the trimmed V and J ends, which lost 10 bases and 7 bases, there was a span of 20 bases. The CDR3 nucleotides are TGTGCCACCTGCCGAGGGGACCGAGCCAATTCACCCCTCCACTTT. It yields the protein CATCRGDRANSPLHF.

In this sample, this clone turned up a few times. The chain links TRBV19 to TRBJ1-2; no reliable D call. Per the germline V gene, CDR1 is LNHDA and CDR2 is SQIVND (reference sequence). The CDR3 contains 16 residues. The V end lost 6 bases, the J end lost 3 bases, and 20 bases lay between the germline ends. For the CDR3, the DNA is TGTGCCAGTAGCCCCACCGGACGGATCCTCCACTATGGCTACACCTTC. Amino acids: CASSPTGRILHYGYTF.

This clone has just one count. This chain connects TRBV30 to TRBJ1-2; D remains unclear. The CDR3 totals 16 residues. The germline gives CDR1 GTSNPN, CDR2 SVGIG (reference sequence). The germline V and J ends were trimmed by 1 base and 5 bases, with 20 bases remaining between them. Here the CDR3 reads CAWSGGIVGISYGYTF. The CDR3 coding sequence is TGTGCCTGGAGTGGTGGCATTGTCGGGATCTCGTATGGCTACACCTTC.

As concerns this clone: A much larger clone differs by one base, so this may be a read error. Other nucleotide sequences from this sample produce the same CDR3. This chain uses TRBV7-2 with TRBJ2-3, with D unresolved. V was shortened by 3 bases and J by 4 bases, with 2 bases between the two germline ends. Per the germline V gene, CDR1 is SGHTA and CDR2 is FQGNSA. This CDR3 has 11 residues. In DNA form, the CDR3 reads TGTGCCAGCAGCTTGGCAGATACGCAGTATTTT. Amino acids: CASSLADTQYF.

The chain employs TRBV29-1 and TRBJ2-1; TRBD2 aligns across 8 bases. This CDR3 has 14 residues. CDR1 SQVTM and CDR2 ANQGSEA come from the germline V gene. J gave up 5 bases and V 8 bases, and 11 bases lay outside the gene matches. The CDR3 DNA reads TGCAGCCAGTGTAACGGGGGGGGCGACAATGAGCAGTTCTTC. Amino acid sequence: CSQCNGGGDNEQFF.